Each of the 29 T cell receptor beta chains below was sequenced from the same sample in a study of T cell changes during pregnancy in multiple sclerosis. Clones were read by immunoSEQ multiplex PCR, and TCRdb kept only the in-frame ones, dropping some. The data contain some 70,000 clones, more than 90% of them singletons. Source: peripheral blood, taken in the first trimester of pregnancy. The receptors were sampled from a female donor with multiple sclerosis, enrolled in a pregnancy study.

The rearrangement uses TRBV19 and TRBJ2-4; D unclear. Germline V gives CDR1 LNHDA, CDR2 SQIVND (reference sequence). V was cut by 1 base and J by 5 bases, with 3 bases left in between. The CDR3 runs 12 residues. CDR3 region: CASSIGENIQYF. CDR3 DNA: TGTGCCAGTAGTATAGGAGAAAACATTCAGTACTTC. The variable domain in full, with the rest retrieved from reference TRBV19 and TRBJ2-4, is DGGITQSPKYLFRKEGQNVTLSCEQNLNHDAMYWYRQDPGQGLRLIYYSQIVNDFQKGDIAEGYSVSREKKESFPLTVTSAQKNPTAFYLCASSIGENIQYFGAGTRLSVL.

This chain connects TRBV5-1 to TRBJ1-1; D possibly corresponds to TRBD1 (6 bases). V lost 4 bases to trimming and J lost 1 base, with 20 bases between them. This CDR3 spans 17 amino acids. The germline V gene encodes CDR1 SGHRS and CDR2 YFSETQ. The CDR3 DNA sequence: TGCGCCAGCAGCCTAAAGACAGGCCAAATTAAGAACACTGAAGCTTTCTTT. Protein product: CASSLKTGQIKNTEAFF.

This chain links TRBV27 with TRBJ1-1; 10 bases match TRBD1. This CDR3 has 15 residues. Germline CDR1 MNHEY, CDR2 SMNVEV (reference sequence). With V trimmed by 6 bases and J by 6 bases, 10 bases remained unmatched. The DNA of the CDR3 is TGTGCCAGCAGACTCGCCGGGACAGGGGTATCTGAAGCTTTCTTT. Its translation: CASRLAGTGVSEAFF.

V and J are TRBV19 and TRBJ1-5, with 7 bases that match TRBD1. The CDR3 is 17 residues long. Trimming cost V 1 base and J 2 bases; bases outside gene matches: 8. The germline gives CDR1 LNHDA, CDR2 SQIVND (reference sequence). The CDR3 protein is CASSIGAGGSGNQPQHF. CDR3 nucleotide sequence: TGTGCCAGTAGTATAGGCGCAGGGGGGAGTGGCAATCAGCCCCAGCATTTT.

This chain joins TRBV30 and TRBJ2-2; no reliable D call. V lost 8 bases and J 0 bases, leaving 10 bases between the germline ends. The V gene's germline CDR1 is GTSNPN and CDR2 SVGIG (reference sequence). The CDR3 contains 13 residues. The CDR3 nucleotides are TGTGCCCGCCGGGTCGCGAACACCGGGGAGCTGTTTTTT. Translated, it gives CARRVANTGELFF. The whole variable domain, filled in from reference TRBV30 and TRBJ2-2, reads SQTIHQWPATLVQPVGSPLSLECTVEGTSNPNLYWYRQAAGRGLQLLFYSVGIGQISSEVPQNLSASRPQDRQFILSSKKLLLSDSGFYLCARRVANTGELFFGEGSRLTVL.

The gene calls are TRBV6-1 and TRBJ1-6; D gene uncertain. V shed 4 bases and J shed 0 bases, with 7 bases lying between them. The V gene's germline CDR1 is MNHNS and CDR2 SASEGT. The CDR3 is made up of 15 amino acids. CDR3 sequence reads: CASSGTSSYNSPLHF. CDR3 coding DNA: TGTGCCAGCAGTGGAACAAGCTCCTATAATTCACCCCTCCACTTT.

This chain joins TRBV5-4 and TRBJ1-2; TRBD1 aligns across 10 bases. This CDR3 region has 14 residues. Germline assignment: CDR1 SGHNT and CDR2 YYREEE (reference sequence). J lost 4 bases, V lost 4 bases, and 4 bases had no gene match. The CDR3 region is CASSPGQGIYGYTF. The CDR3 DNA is TGTGCCAGCAGCCCGGGACAGGGGATCTATGGCTACACCTTC.

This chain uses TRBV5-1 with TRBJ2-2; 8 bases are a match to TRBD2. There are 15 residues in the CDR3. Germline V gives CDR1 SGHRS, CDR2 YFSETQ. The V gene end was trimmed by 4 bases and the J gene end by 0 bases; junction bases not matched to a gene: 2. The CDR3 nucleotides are TGCGCCAGCAGCCGGGGGGGTTCGAACACCGGGGAGCTGTTTTTT. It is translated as CASSRGGSNTGELFF.

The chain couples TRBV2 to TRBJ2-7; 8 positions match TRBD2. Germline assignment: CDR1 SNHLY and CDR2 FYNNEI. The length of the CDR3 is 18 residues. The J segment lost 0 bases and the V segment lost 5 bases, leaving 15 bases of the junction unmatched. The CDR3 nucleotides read TGTGCCAGCAGTCCAGGGAAGAGCGGGGGCCCACGCTCCTACGAGCAGTACTTC. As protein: CASSPGKSGGPRSYEQYF.

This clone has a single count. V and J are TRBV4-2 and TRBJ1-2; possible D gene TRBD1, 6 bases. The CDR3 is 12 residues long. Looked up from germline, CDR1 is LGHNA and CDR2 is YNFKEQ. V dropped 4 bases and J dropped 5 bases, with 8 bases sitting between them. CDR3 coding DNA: TGTGCCAGCAGCCCAACAGGGTATGGCTACACCTTC. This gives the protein CASSPTGYGYTF.

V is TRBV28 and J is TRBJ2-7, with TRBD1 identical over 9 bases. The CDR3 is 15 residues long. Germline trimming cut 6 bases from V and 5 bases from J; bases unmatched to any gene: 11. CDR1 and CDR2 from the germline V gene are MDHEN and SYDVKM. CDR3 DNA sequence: TGTGCCAGCAGCCCATGGACAGGGGAAGTACACGAGCAGTACTTC. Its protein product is CASSPWTGEVHEQYF.

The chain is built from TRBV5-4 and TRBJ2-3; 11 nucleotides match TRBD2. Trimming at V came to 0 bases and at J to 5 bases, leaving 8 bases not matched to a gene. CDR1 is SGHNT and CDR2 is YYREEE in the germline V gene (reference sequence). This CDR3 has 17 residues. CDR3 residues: CASSLVSGGASRDTQYF. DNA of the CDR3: TGTGCCAGCAGCTTGGTTAGCGGGGGGGCCAGTAGAGATACGCAGTATTTT.

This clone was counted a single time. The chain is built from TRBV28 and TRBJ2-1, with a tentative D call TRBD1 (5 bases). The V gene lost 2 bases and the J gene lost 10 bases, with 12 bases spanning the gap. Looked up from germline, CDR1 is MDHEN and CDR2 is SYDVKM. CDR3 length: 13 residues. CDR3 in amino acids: CASSLTQGPEQFF. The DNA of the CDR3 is TGTGCCAGCAGTTTAACTCAGGGTCCGGAGCAGTTCTTC.

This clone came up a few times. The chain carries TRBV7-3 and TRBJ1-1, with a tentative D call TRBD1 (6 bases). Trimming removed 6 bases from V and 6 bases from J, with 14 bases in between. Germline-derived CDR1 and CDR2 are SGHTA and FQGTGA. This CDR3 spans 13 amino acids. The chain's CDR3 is CASRQPGEAEAFF. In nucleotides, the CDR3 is TGTGCCAGCAGGCAACCAGGGGAAGCTGAAGCTTTCTTT. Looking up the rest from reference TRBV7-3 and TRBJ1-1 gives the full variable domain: GAGVSQTPSNKVTEKGKYVELRCDPISGHTALYWYRQSLGQGPEFLIYFQGTGAADDSGLPNDRFFAVRPEGSVSTLKIQRTERGDSAVYLCASRQPGEAEAFFGQGTRLTVV.

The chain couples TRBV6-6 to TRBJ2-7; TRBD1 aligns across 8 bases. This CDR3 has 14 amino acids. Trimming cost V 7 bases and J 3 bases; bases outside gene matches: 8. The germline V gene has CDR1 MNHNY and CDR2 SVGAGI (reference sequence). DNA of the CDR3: TGTGCCAGCACCACCGGGACAGGCAACTACGAGCAGTACTTC. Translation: CASTTGTGNYEQYF.

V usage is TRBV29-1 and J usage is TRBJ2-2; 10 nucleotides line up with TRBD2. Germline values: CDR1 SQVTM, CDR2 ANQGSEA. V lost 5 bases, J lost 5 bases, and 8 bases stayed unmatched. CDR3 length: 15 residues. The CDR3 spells CSVLLSGRRTGELFF. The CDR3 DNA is TGCAGCGTTCTTCTTAGCGGGAGGCGGACCGGGGAGCTGTTTTTT.

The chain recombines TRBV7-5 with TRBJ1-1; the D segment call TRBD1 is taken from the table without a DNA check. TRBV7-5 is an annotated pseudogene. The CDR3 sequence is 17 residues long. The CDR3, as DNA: TGTGTCAGAAGCGCCTCGGGACAGGGTTTGTCGTACACTGAAGCTTTCTTT. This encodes CVRSASGQGLSYTEAFF.

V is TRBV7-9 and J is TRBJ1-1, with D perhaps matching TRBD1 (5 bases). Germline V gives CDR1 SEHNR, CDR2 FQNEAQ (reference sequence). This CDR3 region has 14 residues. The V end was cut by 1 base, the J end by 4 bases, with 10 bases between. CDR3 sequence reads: CASSLDGRGTEAFF. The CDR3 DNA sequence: TGTGCCAGCAGCTTAGATGGAAGGGGCACTGAAGCTTTCTTT.

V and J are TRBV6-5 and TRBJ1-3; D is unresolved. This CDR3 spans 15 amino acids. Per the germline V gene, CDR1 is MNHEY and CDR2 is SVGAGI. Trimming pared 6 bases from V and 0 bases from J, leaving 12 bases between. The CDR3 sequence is CASSLTPLSGNTIYF. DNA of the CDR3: TGTGCCAGCAGCCTGACACCGCTCTCTGGAAACACCATATATTTT.

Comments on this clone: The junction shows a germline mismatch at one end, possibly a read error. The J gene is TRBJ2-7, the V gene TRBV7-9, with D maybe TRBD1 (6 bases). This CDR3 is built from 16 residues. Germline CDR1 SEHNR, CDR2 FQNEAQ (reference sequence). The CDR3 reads CASNLVGRGTSYEQYF. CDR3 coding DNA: TGTGCCAGCAACTTAGTCGGCAGGGGTACCTCCTACGAGCAGTACTTC.

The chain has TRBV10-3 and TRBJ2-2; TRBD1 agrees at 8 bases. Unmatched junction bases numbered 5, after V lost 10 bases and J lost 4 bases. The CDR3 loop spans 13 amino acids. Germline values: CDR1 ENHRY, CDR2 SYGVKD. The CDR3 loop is CASRQGPTGELFF. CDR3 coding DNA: TGTGCCAGCCGACAGGGGCCCACCGGGGAGCTGTTTTTT.

The DNA of the CDR3 is TGCGCCAGCAGTAACAGGGGGCGGGGGAACACTGAAGCTTTCTTT. This gives the protein CASSNRGRGNTEAFF. The chain recombines TRBV10-2 with TRBJ1-1; 9 bases line up with TRBD1. The CDR3 is 15 amino acids. Germline-derived CDR1 and CDR2 are WSHSY and SAAADI. The trim removed 5 bases at V and 1 base at J, leaving 5 bases unmatched.

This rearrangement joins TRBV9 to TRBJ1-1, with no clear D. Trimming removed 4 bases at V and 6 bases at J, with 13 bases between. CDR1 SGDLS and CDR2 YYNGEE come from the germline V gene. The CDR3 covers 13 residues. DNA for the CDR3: TGTGCCAGCAGCTTACGACTTGGCTCTGAAGCTTTCTTT. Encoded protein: CASSLRLGSEAFF.

The CDR3 DNA reads TGTGCCAGCAGCTTGTGGGCAGGGGAAGGAACTAATGAAAAACTGTTTTTT. Protein: CASSLWAGEGTNEKLFF. The rearrangement uses TRBV5-6 and TRBJ1-4; the D gene is possibly TRBD1 (6 bases). Trimming shortened V by 1 base and J by 1 base, and 14 bases separated the two germline ends. This CDR3 comprises 17 residues. CDR1 is SGHDT, CDR2 YYEEEE, per germline.

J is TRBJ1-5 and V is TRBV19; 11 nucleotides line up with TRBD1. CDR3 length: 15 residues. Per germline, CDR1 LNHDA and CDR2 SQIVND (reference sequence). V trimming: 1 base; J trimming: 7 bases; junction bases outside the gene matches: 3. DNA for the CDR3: TGTGCCAGTAGTATAGCGGGACAGGGGGACCAGCCCCAGCATTTT. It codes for CASSIAGQGDQPQHF. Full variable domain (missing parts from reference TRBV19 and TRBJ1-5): DGGITQSPKYLFRKEGQNVTLSCEQNLNHDAMYWYRQDPGQGLRLIYYSQIVNDFQKGDIAEGYSVSREKKESFPLTVTSAQKNPTAFYLCASSIAGQGDQPQHFGDGTRLSIL.

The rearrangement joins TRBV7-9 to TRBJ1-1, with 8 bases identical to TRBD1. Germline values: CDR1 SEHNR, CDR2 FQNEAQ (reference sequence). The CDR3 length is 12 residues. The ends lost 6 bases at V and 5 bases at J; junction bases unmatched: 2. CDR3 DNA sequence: TGTGCCAGCAGTACAGGGGGGACTGAAGCTTTCTTT. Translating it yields CASSTGGTEAFF.

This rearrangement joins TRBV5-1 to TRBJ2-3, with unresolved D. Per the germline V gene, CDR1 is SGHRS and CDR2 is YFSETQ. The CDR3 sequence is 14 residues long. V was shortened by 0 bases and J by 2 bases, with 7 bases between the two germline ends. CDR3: CASSLDGATDTQYF. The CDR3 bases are TGCGCCAGCAGCTTGGATGGAGCCACAGATACGCAGTATTTT. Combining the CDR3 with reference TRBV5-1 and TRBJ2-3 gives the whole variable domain KAGVTQTPRYLIKTRGQQVTLSCSPISGHRSVSWYQQTPGQGLQFLFEYFSETQRNKGNFPGRFSGRQFSNSRSEMNVSTLELGDSALYLCASSLDGATDTQYFGPGTRLTVL.

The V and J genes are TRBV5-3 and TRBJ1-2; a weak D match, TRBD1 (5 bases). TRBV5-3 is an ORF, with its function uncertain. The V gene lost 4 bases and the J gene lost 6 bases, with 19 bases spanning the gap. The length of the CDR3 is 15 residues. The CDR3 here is CARSPFWWGEDGYTF. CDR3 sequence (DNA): TGTGCCAGAAGCCCCTTCTGGTGGGGGGAGGATGGCTACACCTTC.

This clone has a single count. CDR3 in amino acids: CASSIGTGATEQFF. The CDR3 nucleotides are TGTGCCAGTAGTATCGGGACAGGGGCAACTGAGCAGTTCTTC. The chain is built from TRBV19 and TRBJ2-1, with 10 bases lining up with TRBD1. V trimming: 3 bases; J trimming: 9 bases; junction bases outside the gene matches: 5. Germline values: CDR1 LNHDA, CDR2 SQIVND (reference sequence). The CDR3 contains 14 residues.